The sequence of this T cell receptor beta chain was determined in a study of T-cell reconstitution after alpha-beta-depleted transplantation in children. Whole-study findings and limits: At one year after transplant, newly produced T cells mostly accounted for T-cell counts and diversity. Reportedly, alpha-beta T cells present about two months post-transplant originated from several hundred expanded clones of graft origin. Where some patients showed high TCRbeta diversity at day 60, it came from recipient T cells and thymic progenitors that had survived.

The germline CDR1 and CDR2 sequences are SGDLS and YYNGEE. The V gene lost 0 bases and the J gene lost 9 bases, with 4 bases spanning the gap. The length of the CDR3 is 11 residues. A TCRbeta library incorporating unique molecular identifiers was prepared. One entry per CDR3 protein results from TCRdb running MiXCR on the PCR reads. The sample lists about 300,000 distinct CDR3 sequences, roughly 7.8% seen once, with around 9.8% in the top ten. This clonotype has ten or more counts. No antigen is known for it. Sequencing was performed on peripheral blood, taken 360 days after TCRalphabeta/CD19-depleted stem cell transplant. The clonotype was recovered from a female patient aged 2-9 years who had a stem cell transplant for Fanconi anemia, so the T cells may come from the graft donor. The J gene is TRBJ2-1, the V gene TRBV9; D remains ambiguous. CDR3 loop: CASSVAVEQFF. The CDR3 nucleotides read TGTGCCAGCAGCGTAGCTGTTGAGCAGTTCTTC.